This T cell receptor beta chain was found in a study of post-analysis software for immune sequencing data. Overall study: The disease courses covered relapsing-remitting, secondary progressive and progressive-relapsing multiple sclerosis. The study, taken as a whole, reports: Higher frequency in patients than in controls was seen for five TRBV segments, with TRBV5-6, TRBV5-1 and TRBV20-1 among them. Significantly decreased normalized Chao1 diversity was recorded for multiple sclerosis patients relative to controls. F measure grouped same-batch samples tightly together.

TCR beta cDNA libraries included unique molecular identifiers. Researchers reported roughly 0.5 million cDNA molecules coming from approximately 0.91 to 9.4 million T cells. MiXCR, run by TCRdb on the PCR reads, gives a single entry per CDR3 protein. Among approximately 770,000 distinct CDR3 sequences listed, just over 45% were seen once. Germline loops: CDR1 LGHDT, CDR2 YNNKEL (reference sequence). V lost 4 bases, J lost 0 bases, and 7 bases lay in between. The CDR3 sequence is 14 residues long. Comment on this clonotype: Antigen unknown.

The chain recombines TRBV3-1 with TRBJ2-1; the D gene is possibly TRBD2 (6 bases). The material sequenced was blood. This TCR was sampled from a girl between 5 and 17 years old with multiple sclerosis. The CDR3 here is CASSRAGSYNEQFF. Here the CDR3 DNA reads TGTGCCAGCAGCCGAGCGGGCTCCTACAATGAGCAGTTCTTC.